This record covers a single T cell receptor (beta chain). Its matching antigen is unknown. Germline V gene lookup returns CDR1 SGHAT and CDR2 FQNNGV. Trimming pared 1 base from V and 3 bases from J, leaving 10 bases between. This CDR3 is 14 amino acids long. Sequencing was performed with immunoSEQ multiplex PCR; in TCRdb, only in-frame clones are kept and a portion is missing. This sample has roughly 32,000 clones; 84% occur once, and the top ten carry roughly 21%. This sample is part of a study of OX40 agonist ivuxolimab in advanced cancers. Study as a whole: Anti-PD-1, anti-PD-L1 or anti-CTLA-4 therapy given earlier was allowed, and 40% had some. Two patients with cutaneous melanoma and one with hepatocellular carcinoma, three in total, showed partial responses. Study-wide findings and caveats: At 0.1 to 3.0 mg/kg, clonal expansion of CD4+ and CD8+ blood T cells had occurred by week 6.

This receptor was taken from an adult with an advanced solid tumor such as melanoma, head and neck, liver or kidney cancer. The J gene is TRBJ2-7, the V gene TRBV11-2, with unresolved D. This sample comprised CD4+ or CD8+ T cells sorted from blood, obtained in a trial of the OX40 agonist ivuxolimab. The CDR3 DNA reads TGTGCCAGCAGCTTAGGGGCCGGTTACTACGAGCAGTACTTC. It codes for CASSLGAGYYEQYF.